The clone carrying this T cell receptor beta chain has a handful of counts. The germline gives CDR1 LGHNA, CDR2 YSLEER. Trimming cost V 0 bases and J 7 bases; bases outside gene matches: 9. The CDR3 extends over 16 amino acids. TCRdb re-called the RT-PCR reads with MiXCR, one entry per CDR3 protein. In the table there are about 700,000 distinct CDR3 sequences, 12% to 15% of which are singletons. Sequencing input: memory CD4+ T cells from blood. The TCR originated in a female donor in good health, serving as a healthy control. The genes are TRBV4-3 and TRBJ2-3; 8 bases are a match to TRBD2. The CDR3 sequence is CASSQEQREYGNTQYF. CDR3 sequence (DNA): TGCGCCAGCAGCCAAGAGCAGCGGGAGTACGGAAATACGCAGTATTTT.